The entry below describes one T cell receptor beta chain. Its target antigen remains unknown. No much larger clone is present one base from it, and per-base qualities are unavailable. The germline V gene supplies CDR1 MNHEY and CDR2 SVGAGI. Including the terminal cysteine and phenylalanine, the CDR3 comprises 12 residues. The only DNA kept is the CDR3, 36 bases in frame from the first base. The V and J ends are trimmed by 5 bases and 5 bases, leaving 9 bases between them. These data belong to a study of cytomegalovirus exposure and HLA in healthy donors (TCRdb year 2017). The study in broad terms: In an earlier analysis of some 550 of the donors, 276 Gb of sequence data and 120 million or so unique TCR beta sequences from 150 million to 200 million T cells were reported. Typing coverage varied by locus: roughly 629-640 donors for A, B, C, DRB1 and DQB1; under 550 for DQA1; about 570 for DPA1; roughly 470 for DPB1. Using immunosequencing, the study profiled T cell repertoires from 500 to 800 subjects and related those repertoires to cytomegalovirus serostatus. The genetic ancestry cluster associated with self-reported Caucasian donors included roughly four fifths of the roughly 410 genotyped donors. Because of strong linkage in the cohort, four to six DR-DQ haplotypes were treated as single units for association and clustering. Alongside the repertoire data, information on donor age, sex, ethnicity and CMV serostatus was compiled. A later analysis re-examined previously published TCR beta repertoires from just over 650 donors and added high-resolution HLA genotyping to investigate patterns of TCR occurrence. Both class I and class II loci were covered by HLA typing, at four-digit resolution. An earlier analysis of around 580 of the donors used high-throughput TCR beta sequencing to judge whether each TCR beta V gene segment behaved as functional or pseudogenic. A separate validation cohort of 100 to 150 different subjects was used in addition to the 666-subject first cohort. Roughly 300 gigabases of sequencing data and approximately 91 million unique TCR sequences made up an early release that covered nearly 650 HLA-typed donors. Every discovery cohort repertoire had been produced on one sequencing platform. Among 398 genotyped donors of the cohort, an average of roughly 230,000 unique TCR beta nucleotide sequences was sequenced per donor, of which 15% to 20% were non-productive. Genome-wide SNP genotypes for about three fifths of the roughly 670 donors were used in a later genetic analysis, which treated that subset as a discovery cohort. To predict cytomegalovirus infection status, the study combined high-throughput TCR immunosequencing, statistical association of individual TCRs with disease status, and machine learning. In the later analysis, no new phenotypic data were used to find candidate immune exposures; instead, reliance was placed on TCR beta sequences and their occurrence across donors. The study aimed to test whether cataloging public T cell receptors could reveal signatures of past pathogen exposure.

The research as a whole found: The classifier was reported to diagnose cytomegalovirus status with high specificity and sensitivity in both the original cohort and the validation cohort. Some IMGT-functional V segments, including TRBV6-2 and TRBV6-3, could not be told apart with the 87-base-pair reads, so those segments were excluded. In a later analysis, the rate of TCR association differed among HLA loci, with DRB1 alleles having the most associated TCRs and HLA-C alleles having the fewest. According to a later genetic analysis, donors in an Asian-associated ancestry cluster had fewer N-insertions in productive TCRs than the approximately 610-donor mean. A further reported finding was that TCR beta sequences accurately predicted the HLA-A and HLA-B alleles for most subjects in the first cohort. In a later analysis, several top co-occurrence clusters were reported to appear linked to parvovirus B19, influenza, CMV and Epstein-Barr virus. Across donors, most TCR sequences were observed very rarely, whereas some public TCRs were present in many individuals. Because counts were too low, about 18 rarely observed V segments, including chromosome 9 orphons, were excluded from the earlier analysis of some 540 of the donors. Because some donors lacked HLA typing at each locus, the association tests relied only on the typed subset. This cohort had only TCR beta chains sequenced, and the lack of alpha or paired-chain data limited which features could be detected. The sequencing pipeline was judged likely to have produced a cluster of highly shared sequence variants as a technical artifact. Specific HLA alleles were associated with more than 15,000 TCR beta sequences at a false discovery rate of 0.05 in a later analysis. According to the authors, the approach could potentially be generalized to other disease states and immunological phenotypes. In the study, approximately 150 TCR beta chains were listed as associated with cytomegalovirus. A later analysis found that HLA-associated TCR beta chains were more clonally expanded and had lower generation probabilities than equally common non-associated chains. Assigning TCR associations to individual alleles was difficult when HLA alleles, especially DR and DQ, strongly co-occurred. A few of the identified cytomegalovirus-associated TCR beta chains were confirmed in vitro to be specific for cytomegalovirus antigens. In an earlier analysis of some 540 of the donors, most TCR beta V segments appeared in productive rearrangements about 87% or about 30% of the time, broadly matching IMGT annotations. The only immune exposure information available for the cohort was CMV serostatus. A later genetic analysis associated a missense DCLRE1C variant with V-gene and J-gene trimming of TCR beta chains, and an independent cohort replicated the association. Correlated functional status among segregating V segments might reflect linkage disequilibrium, but an unknown experimental factor could not be ruled out. Presence/absence analyses assumed roughly uniform sequencing depth across donors, an assumption that may not hold. Most CMV-associated TCR beta chains appeared to be HLA-restricted in a later analysis, and the HLA associations seemed to be driven largely by CMV exposure.

The cohort was made up of 666 healthy bone marrow donors. All cohort members were sampled while nominally healthy, although unrecorded immune exposures were likely present. The donor tested CMV seropositive and was one of the 289 seropositive cohort members. A peripheral blood sample was collected from each donor, and TCR beta sequencing was performed on peripheral blood mononuclear cells. The Qiagen DNeasy Blood Extraction Kit was used to extract genomic DNA from the blood cell samples. The method behind the library was the immunoSEQ multiplex PCR assay. For the multiplex PCR, a mixture combining 60 forward primers for TCR Vbeta segments and 13 reverse primers for TCR Jbeta segments was used. The CDR3 region of rearranged TCR beta genes was amplified from genomic DNA with a multiplex PCR assay. On the Illumina HiSeq System, the amplified TCR beta libraries were sequenced as 87-base-pair reads. As for how the authors treated the data: A later analysis tallied around 82 million unique TCR beta chains across the 640 or so repertoires, and roughly 11 million of those chains were shared by two or more donors. To remove PCR and sequencing errors, raw reads were error-corrected and collapsed into unique sequences using a nearest-neighbor algorithm that merged closely related sequences. CDR3 sequences were aligned to IMGT reference sequences to assign V, D and J gene segments. For a sequence to be retained, a match of at least six nucleotides was required to both a V gene segment and a J gene segment. Rearrangements were called productive when the CDR3 lacked stop codons and stayed in frame with V and J; all others were non-productive. CDR3 was defined by IMGT convention, running from the second conserved V-encoded cysteine to the conserved J-encoded phenylalanine. In an earlier analysis of more than 550 of the donors, sequences lacking an unambiguous match to a single V gene segment were excluded. An earlier analysis of several hundred of the donors called V segments functional above 56.7% productive rearrangements and segregating when the between-donor standard deviation exceeded 5%. A statistical classification framework was built to diagnose cytomegalovirus status from the catalog of TCR beta chain sequences. V and J gene assignment, in a later analysis, came from comparing TCR nucleotide sequences with IMGT/GENE-DB human TR gene sequences. A later analysis assigned CDR3 sequences and most-parsimonious VDJ recombination scenarios with the TCRdist pipeline. In a later analysis, each TCR beta chain was defined by its CDR3 amino acid sequence together with its V-gene family, and reads without a unique V-gene family were excluded. In a later analysis, 500 to 650 highly shared, low-generation-probability nucleotide sequences were removed to address suspected cross-contamination and a sequencing artifact. In a later analysis, a clonal expansion index was calculated for each public chain from normalized within-repertoire ranks of inferred template counts. In a later analysis, generation probabilities were computed with a VDJ recombination model fitted to out-of-frame rearrangements, and the resulting probabilities were checked against IGoR. In a later analysis, TCR-TCR, TCR-HLA and TCR-CMV co-occurrence was scored with hypergeometric tests, and a repertoire-size bias correction was applied to TCR pairs. To estimate false discovery rates, a later analysis permuted the HLA or CMV assignments 20 times. In a later analysis, co-occurring TCRs were grouped using DBSCAN, with TCRdist sequence similarity added in when clustering inside HLA-allele-positive subsets. For co-occurrence clustering, repertoires with fewer than 30,000 or more than 120,000 public chains were excluded, along with roughly 5 repertoires with anomalous nucleotide sharing. What TCRdb holds here is the immuneACCESS table cut down to in-frame rearrangements. Part of the clones is not present; checked against another copy, under half of the missing clones reflect an unresolved V gene, and the others are unexplained. That table supplies the V and J calls and clone size; D and trimming were determined from the DNA. The sample table shows some 160,000 clones, and around 80% are seen once. The top ten clonotypes cover approximately 6.8% of the sample.

Recombination connected TRBV6-5 to TRBJ1-1; a tentative D match to TRBD1 spans 5 bases. The material sequenced was PBMCs. The TCR sequence derives from a woman between 40 and 50 years old in good health and CMV-seropositive. The sequence in DNA is TGTGCCAGCAGTCGTCAGGGAACTGAAGCTTTCTTT. Its protein reads: CASSRQGTEAFF.